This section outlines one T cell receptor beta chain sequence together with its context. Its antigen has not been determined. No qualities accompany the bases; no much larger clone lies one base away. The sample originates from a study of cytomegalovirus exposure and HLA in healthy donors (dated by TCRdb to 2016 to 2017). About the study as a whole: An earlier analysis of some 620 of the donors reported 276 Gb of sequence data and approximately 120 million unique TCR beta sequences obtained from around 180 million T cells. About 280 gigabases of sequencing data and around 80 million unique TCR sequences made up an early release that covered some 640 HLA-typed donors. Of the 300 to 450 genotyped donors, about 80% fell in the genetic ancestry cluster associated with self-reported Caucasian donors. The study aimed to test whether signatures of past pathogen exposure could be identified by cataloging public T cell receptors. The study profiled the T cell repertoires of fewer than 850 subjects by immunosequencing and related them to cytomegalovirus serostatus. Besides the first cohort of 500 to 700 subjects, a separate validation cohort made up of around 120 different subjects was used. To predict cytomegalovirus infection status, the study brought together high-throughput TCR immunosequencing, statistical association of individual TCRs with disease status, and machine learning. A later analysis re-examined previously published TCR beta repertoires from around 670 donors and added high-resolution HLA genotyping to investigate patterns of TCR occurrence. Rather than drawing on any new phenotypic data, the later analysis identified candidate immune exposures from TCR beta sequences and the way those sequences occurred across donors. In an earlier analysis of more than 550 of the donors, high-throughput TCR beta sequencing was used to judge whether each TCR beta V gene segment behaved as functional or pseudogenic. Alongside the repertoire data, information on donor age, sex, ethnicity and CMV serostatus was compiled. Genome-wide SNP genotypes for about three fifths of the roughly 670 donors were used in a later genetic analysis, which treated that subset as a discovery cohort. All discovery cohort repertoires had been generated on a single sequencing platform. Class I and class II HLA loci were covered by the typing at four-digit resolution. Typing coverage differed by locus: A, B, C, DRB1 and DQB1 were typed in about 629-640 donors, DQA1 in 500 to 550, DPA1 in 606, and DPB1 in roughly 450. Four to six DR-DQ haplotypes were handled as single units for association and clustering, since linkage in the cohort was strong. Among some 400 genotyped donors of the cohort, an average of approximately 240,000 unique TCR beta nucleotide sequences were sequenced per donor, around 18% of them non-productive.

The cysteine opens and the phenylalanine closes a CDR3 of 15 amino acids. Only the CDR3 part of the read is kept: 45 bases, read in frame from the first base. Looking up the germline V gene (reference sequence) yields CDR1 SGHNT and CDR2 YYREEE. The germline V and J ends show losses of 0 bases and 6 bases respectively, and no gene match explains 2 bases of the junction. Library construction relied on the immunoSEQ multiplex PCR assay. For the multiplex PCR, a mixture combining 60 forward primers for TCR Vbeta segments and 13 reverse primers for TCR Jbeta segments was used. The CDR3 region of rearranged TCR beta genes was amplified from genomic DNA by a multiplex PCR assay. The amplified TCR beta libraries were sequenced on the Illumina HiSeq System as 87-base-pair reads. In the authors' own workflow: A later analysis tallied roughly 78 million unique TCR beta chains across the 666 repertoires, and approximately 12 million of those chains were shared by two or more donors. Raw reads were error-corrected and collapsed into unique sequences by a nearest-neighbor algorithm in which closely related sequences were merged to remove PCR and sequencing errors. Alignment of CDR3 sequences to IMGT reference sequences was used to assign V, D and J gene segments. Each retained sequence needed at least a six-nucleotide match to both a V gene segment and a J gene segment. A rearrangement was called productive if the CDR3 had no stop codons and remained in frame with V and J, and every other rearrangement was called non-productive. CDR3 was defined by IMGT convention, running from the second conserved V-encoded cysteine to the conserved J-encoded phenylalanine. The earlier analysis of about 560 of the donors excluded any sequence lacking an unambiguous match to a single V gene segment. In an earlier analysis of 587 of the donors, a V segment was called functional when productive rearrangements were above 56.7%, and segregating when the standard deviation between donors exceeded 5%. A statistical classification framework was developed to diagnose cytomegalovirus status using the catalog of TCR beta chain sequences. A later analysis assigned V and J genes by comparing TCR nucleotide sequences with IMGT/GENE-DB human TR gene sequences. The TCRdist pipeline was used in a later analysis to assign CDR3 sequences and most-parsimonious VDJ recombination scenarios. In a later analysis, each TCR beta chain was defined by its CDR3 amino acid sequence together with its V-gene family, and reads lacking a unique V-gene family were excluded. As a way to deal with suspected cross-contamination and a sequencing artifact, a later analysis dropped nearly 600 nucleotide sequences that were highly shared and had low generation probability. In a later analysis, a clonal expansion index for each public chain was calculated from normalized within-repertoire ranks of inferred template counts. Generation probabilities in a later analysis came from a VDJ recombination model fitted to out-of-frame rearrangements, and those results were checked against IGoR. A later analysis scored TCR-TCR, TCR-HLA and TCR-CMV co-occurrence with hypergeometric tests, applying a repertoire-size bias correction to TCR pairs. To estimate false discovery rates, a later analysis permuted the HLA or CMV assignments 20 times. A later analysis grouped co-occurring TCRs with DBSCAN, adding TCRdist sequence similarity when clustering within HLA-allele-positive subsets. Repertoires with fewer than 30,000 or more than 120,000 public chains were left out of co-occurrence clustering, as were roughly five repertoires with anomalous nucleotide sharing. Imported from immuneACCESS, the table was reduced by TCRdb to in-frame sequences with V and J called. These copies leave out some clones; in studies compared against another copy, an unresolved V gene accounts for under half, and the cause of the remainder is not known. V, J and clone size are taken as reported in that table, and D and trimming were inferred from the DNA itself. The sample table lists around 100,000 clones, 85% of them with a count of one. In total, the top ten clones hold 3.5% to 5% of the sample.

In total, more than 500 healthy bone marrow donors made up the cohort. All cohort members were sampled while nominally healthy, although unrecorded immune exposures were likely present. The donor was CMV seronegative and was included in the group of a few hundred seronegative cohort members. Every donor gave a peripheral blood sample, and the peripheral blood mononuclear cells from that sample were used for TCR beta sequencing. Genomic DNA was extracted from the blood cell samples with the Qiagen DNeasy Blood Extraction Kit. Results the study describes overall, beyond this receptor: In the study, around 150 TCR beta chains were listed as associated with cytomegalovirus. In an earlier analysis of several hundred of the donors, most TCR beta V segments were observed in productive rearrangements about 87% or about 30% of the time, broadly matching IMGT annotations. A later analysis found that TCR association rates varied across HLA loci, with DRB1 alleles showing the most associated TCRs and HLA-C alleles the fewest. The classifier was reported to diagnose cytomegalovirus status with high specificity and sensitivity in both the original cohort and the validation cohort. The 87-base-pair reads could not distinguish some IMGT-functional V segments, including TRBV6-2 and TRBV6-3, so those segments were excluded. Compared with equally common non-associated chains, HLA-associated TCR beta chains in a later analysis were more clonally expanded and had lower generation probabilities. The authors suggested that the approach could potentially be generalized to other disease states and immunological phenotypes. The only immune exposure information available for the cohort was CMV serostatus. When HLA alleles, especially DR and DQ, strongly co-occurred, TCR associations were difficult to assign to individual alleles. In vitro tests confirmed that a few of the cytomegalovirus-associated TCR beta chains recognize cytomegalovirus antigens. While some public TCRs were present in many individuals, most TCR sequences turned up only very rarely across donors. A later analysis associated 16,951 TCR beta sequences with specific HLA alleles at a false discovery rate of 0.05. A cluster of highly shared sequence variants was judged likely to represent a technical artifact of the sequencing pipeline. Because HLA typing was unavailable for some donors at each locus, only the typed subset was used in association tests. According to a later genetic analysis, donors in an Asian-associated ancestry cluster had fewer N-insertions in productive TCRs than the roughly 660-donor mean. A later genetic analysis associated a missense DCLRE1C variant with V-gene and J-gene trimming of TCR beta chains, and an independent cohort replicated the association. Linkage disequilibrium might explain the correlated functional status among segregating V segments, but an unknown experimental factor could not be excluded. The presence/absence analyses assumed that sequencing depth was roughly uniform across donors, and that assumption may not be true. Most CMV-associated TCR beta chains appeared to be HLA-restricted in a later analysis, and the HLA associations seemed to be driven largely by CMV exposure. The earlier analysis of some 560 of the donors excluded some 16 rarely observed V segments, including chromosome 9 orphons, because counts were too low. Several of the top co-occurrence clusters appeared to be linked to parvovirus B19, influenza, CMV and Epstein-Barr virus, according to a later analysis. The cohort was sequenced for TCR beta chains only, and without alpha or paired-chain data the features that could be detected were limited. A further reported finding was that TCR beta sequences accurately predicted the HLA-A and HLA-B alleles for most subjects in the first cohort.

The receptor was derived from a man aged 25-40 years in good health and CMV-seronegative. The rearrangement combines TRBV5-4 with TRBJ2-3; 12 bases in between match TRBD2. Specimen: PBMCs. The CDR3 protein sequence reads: CASSLASGGADTQYF. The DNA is TGTGCCAGCAGCTTGGCTAGCGGGGGGGCGGATACGCAGTATTTT.